Described below is a single T cell receptor (beta chain) sequence and its context. Its specific antigen is unknown. No qualities accompany the bases; no much larger clone lies one base away. Library generation was performed with the immunoSEQ multiplex PCR assay. TCRdb re-hosts the immuneACCESS table, in-frame sequences only. Its copies lack some clones; in the studies checked, an unresolved V gene accounts for under half of them, and the cause for the rest is not known. The sample data list over 150,000 clones, and 94% of these were observed just once. Around 1.5% of the sample is held by the ten biggest clonotypes. These data belong to a study of control samples from healthy donors and cancer patients (dated by TCRdb to 2020 to 2022). V drops 2 bases and J drops 4 bases, leaving 9 bases in between. CDR3 length: 13 amino acids, cysteine to phenylalanine. Only CDR3 DNA is held: 39 bases, read in frame from base 1. Taken from the germline V gene, the CDR1 and CDR2 loops are SGHRS and YFSETQ.

This sequence originates from a woman aged 18-29 years in good health. This chain is built from TRBV5-1 and TRBJ2-5; a weak D assignment points to TRBD2 (5 bases agree). Sequences were obtained from blood. The nucleotides read TGCGCCAGCAGCTTTGGACTGGGAGAGACCCAGTACTTC. Its product reads: CASSFGLGETQYF. Supplemented by the reference TRBV5-1 and TRBJ2-5 proteins around the CDR3, the complete variable domain is KAGVTQTPRYLIKTRGQQVTLSCSPISGHRSVSWYQQTPGQGLQFLFEYFSETQRNKGNFPGRFSGRQFSNSRSEMNVSTLELGDSALYLCASSFGLGETQYFGPGTRLLVL.